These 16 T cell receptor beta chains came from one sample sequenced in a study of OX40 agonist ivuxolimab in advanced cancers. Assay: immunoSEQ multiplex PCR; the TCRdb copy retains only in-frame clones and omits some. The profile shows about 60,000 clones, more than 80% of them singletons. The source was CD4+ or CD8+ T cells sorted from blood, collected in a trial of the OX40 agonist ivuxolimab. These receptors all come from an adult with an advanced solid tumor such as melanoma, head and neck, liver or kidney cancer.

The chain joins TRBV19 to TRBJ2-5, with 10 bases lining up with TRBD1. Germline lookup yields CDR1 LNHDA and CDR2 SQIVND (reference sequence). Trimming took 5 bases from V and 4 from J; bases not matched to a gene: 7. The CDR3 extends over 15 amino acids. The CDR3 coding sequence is TGTGCCAGTAGTGTCAGACAGGGGGCTTTAGAGACCCAGTACTTC. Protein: CASSVRQGALETQYF.

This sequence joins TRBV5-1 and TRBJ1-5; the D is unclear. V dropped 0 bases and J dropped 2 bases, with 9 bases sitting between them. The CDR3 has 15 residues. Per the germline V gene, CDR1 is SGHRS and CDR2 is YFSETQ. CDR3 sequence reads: CASSLEGWGNQPQHF. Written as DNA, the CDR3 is TGCGCCAGCAGCTTGGAGGGATGGGGCAATCAGCCCCAGCATTTT. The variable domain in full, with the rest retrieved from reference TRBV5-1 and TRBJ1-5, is KAGVTQTPRYLIKTRGQQVTLSCSPISGHRSVSWYQQTPGQGLQFLFEYFSETQRNKGNFPGRFSGRQFSNSRSEMNVSTLELGDSALYLCASSLEGWGNQPQHFGDGTRLSIL.

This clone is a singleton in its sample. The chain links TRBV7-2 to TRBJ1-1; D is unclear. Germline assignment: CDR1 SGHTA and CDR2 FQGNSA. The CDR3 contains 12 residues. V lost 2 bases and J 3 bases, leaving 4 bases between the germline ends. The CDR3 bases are TGTGCCAGCAGCTTAAGGGACACTGAAGCTTTCTTT. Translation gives CASSLRDTEAFF.

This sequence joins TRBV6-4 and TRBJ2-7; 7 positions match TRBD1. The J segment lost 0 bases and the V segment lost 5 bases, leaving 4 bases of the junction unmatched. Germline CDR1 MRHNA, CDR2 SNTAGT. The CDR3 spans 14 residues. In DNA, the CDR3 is TGTGCCAGCAGTATGACAGGGAGCTCCTACGAGCAGTACTTC. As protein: CASSMTGSSYEQYF.

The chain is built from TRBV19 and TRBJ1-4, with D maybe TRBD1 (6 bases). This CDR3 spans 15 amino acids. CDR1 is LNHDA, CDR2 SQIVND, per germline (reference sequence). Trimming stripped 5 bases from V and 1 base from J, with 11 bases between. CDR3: CASSAPDRTNEKLFF. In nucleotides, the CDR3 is TGTGCCAGTAGTGCCCCGGACAGAACTAATGAAAAACTGTTTTTT.

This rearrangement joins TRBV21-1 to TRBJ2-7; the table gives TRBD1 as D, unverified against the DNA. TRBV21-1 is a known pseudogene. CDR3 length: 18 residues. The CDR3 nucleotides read TGTGCCACCAGGGCGGACAGGGGGCGAAAAAGTTTTCGCTACGAGCAGTACTTC. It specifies CATRADRGRKSFRYEQYF.

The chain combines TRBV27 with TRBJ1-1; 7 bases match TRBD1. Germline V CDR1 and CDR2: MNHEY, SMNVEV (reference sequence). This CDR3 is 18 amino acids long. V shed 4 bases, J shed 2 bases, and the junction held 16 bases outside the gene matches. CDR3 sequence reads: CASSSWRRGLLGNTEAFF. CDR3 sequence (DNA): TGTGCCAGCAGTTCCTGGAGGAGGGGGCTTCTAGGAAACACTGAAGCTTTCTTT.

The CDR3 sequence is CSVQPGVNNEQFF. The CDR3 bases are TGCAGCGTTCAACCAGGGGTGAACAATGAGCAGTTCTTC. V is TRBV29-1 and J is TRBJ2-1; TRBD1 might be the D (6 bases). Looked up from germline, CDR1 is SQVTM and CDR2 is ANQGSEA. Between the trimmed V and J ends, which lost 5 bases and 5 bases, there was a span of 13 bases. CDR3 length: 13 residues.

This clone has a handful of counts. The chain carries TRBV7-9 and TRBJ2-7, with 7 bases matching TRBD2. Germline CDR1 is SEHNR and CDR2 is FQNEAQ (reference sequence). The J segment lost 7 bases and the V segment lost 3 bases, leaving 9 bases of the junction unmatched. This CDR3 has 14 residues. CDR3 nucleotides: TGTGCCAGCAGCTTCAGCGGGGAATCGGGAGAGCAGTACTTC. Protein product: CASSFSGESGEQYF.

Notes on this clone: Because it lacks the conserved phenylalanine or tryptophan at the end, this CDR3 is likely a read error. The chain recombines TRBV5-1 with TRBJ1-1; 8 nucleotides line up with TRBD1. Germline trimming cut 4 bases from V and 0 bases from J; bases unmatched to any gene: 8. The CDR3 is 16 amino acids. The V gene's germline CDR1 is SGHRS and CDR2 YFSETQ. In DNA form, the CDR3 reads TGCGCCAGCAGCAAAGGACAGGGAGTCGTGAACACTGAAGCTTTCTCT. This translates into CASSKGQGVVNTEAFS.

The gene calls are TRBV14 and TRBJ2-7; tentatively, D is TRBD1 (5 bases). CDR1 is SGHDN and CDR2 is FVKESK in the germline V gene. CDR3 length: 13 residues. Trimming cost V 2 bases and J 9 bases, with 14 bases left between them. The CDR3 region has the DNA TGTGCCAGCAGCCAACTAGGGGATTCAAGGCAGTACTTC. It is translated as CASSQLGDSRQYF.

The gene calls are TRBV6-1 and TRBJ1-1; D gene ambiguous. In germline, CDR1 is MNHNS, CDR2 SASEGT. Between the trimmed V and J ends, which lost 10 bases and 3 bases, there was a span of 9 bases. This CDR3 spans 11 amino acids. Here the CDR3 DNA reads TGTGCCACTCAGCGGGACACTGAAGCTTTCTTT. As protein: CATQRDTEAFF.

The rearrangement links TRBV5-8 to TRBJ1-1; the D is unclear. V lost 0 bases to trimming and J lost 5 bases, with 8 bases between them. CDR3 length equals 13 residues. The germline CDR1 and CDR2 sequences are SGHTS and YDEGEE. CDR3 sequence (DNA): TGTGCCAGCAGCTTGGTGCGGAATACTGAAGCTTTCTTT. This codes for CASSLVRNTEAFF. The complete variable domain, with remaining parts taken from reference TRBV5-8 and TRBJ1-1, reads EAGVTQSPTHLIKTRGQQATLRCSPISGHTSVYWYQQALGLGLQFLLWYDEGEERNRGNFPPRFSGRQFPNYSSELNVNALELEDSALYLCASSLVRNTEAFFGQGTRLTVV.

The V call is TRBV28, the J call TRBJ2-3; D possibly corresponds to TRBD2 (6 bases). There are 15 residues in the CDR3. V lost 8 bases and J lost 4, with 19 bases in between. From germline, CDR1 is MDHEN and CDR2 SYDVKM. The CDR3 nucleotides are TGTGCCAGCCTTAGCGCGGCTCCGGGAGCAGATACGCAGTATTTT. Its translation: CASLSAAPGADTQYF.

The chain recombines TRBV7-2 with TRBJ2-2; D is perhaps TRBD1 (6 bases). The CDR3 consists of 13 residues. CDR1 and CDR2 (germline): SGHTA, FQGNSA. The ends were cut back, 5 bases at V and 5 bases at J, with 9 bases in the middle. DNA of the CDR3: TGTGCCAGCAGCGAAACAGGGACCGGGGAGCTGTTTTTT. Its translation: CASSETGTGELFF. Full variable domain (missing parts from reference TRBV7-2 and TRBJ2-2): GAGVSQSPSNKVTEKGKDVELRCDPISGHTALYWYRQSLGQGLEFLIYFQGNSAPDKSGLPSDRFSAERTGGSVSTLTIQRTQQEDSAVYLCASSETGTGELFFGEGSRLTVL.

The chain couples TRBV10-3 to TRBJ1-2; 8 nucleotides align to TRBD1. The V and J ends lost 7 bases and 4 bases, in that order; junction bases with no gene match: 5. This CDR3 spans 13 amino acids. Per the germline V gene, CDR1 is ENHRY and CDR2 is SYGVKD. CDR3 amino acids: CAITQGAAYGYTF. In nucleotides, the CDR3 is TGTGCCATCACCCAGGGGGCCGCCTATGGCTACACCTTC.